Included here is one TCR beta chain sequence, with context. TCRdb's table, derived via immunoSEQ multiplex PCR, lists solely in-frame clones and lacks some. Of 150,000 to 200,000 clones in the sample, about 87% were seen once. CDR1 and CDR2 (germline): DFQATT, SNEGSKA (reference sequence). The CDR3 sequence is 12 residues long. The J segment lost 11 bases and the V segment lost 3 bases, leaving 6 bases of the junction unmatched. The data were obtained in a study of blood T cell repertoires in COVID-19. Across the whole study: Material from acute and convalescent COVID-19 was sourced from the United States, Italy and Spain. PBMCs, B-cell-depleted T cells, or T cells were the source of the cDNA or gDNA that made up the material.

Sequencing input: peripheral blood. The chain joins TRBV20-1 to TRBJ2-1, with TRBD1 matching over 8 bases. The clonotype originates from an older woman who had recovered from COVID-19. CDR3 loop: CSASDGQGKQFF. The CDR3, as DNA: TGCAGTGCTAGTGACGGACAGGGTAAGCAGTTCTTC.